The 30 T cell receptor beta chains in this list originate from one sample, sequenced in a study of blood T cell repertoires in COVID-19. TCRdb keeps only in-frame clones here, not all; method: immunoSEQ multiplex PCR. The sample has about 220,000 clones, about 79% seen once. The sequenced material came from PBMCs or T cells enriched from blood (not recorded which). The receptor set was obtained from a woman in her thirties or forties with acute COVID-19.

The chain recombines TRBV11-2 with TRBJ1-2; TRBD1 is a possible D gene (5 bases). V lost 7 bases, J lost 6 bases, and 21 bases lay in between. Germline V gene lookup returns CDR1 SGHAT and CDR2 FQNNGV. The CDR3 is 15 residues long. The CDR3 loop is CASTTDRTGEDGYTF. The CDR3 DNA follows: TGTGCCAGCACCACCGACCGCACAGGAGAGGATGGCTACACCTTC.

This clone was seen a few times. DNA of the CDR3: TGTGCCAGCAGCCAAGTAAGTCAGGGCAGGGGCCACGAGCAGTACTTC. The encoded protein is CASSQVSQGRGHEQYF. J is TRBJ2-7 and V is TRBV3-1 (or the pseudogene TRBV3-2); a possible D gene is TRBD1 (6 bases). Germline V CDR1 and CDR2: LGHDT, YNNKEL (reference sequence). Between the trimmed V and J ends, which lost 1 base and 5 bases, there was a span of 18 bases. CDR3 length: 16 residues.

This chain uses TRBV19 with TRBJ2-3, with D perhaps matching TRBD1 (6 bases). Between the trimmed V and J ends, which lost 7 bases and 5 bases, there was a span of 16 bases. There are 14 residues in the CDR3. CDR1 is LNHDA, CDR2 SQIVND, per germline (reference sequence). The CDR3 here is CASKYSGAQDTQYF. The CDR3 coding sequence is TGTGCCAGTAAATATTCAGGGGCACAAGATACGCAGTATTTT.

The chain carries TRBV19 and TRBJ2-2; maybe TRBD2 (5 bases). This CDR3 has 16 amino acids. CDR1 and CDR2 (germline): LNHDA, SQIVND (reference sequence). V gave up 5 bases and J gave up 4 bases, with 17 bases separating them. This chain's CDR3 is CASSYRPGWSTGELFF. As DNA, the CDR3 is TGTGCCAGTAGTTACCGGCCGGGGTGGAGCACCGGGGAGCTGTTTTTT. The full variable domain, rest sourced from reference TRBV19 and TRBJ2-2, is DGGITQSPKYLFRKEGQNVTLSCEQNLNHDAMYWYRQDPGQGLRLIYYSQIVNDFQKGDIAEGYSVSREKKESFPLTVTSAQKNPTAFYLCASSYRPGWSTGELFFGEGSRLTVL.

The chain carries TRBV19 and TRBJ2-5; 8 positions agree with TRBD2. Per the germline V gene, CDR1 is LNHDA and CDR2 is SQIVND (reference sequence). This CDR3 comprises 16 residues. V lost 3 bases and J lost 3; bases outside the gene matches: 9. This CDR3 is CASSITSGGGEETQYF. The DNA of the CDR3 is TGTGCCAGTAGTATTACAAGCGGGGGAGGAGAAGAGACCCAGTACTTC. The full variable domain, completed using reference TRBV19 and TRBJ2-5, is DGGITQSPKYLFRKEGQNVTLSCEQNLNHDAMYWYRQDPGQGLRLIYYSQIVNDFQKGDIAEGYSVSREKKESFPLTVTSAQKNPTAFYLCASSITSGGGEETQYFGPGTRLLVL.

V gene TRBV30 combines with J gene TRBJ1-2; 9 bases fit TRBD1. V was clipped by 0 bases and J by 2 bases; unmatched bases: 7. CDR3 length: 16 amino acids. CDR1 is GTSNPN and CDR2 is SVGIG in the germline V gene (reference sequence). This CDR3 reads CAWSVPGTGINYGYTF. DNA of the CDR3: TGTGCCTGGAGTGTCCCCGGGACAGGGATAAACTATGGCTACACCTTC.

V usage is TRBV6-5 and J usage is TRBJ1-6; TRBD1 is a possible D gene (6 bases). This CDR3 is built from 13 residues. Trimming shortened V by 7 bases and J by 7 bases, and 11 bases separated the two germline ends. Per the germline V gene, CDR1 is MNHEY and CDR2 is SVGAGI. CDR3 nucleotide sequence: TGTGCCAGCACACAGGGCGAGAATTCACCCCTCCACTTT. The encoded protein is CASTQGENSPLHF.

The chain is built from TRBV5-6 and TRBJ2-3; D is ambiguous. V was pared by 0 bases and J by 3 bases, with 5 bases between. The CDR3 is 13 residues long. CDR1 is SGHDT, CDR2 YYEEEE, per germline. This CDR3 is CASSLDRTDTQYF. The DNA for the CDR3 is TGTGCCAGCAGCTTGGACCGGACAGATACGCAGTATTTT.

The chain links TRBV14 to TRBJ2-3, with 7 nucleotides matching TRBD2. Germline trimming cut 2 bases from V and 3 bases from J; bases unmatched to any gene: 8. CDR3 length: 16 amino acids. Germline assignment: CDR1 SGHDN and CDR2 FVKESK. The CDR3 region has the DNA TGTGCCAGCAGCCAAAAGGCGGGAGCAAGTACAGATACGCAGTATTTT. As protein: CASSQKAGASTDTQYF.

This chain joins TRBV7-3 and TRBJ2-7, with TRBD2 identical over 14 bases. Germline V gives CDR1 SGHTA, CDR2 FQGTGA. The CDR3 is made up of 15 amino acids. Losses at the gene ends were 5 bases for V and 6 bases for J; bases not matched to a gene: 6. The CDR3 loop is CASSLGTSGGFEQYF. CDR3 in DNA: TGTGCCAGCAGCCTAGGGACTAGCGGGGGCTTCGAGCAGTACTTC.

This clone has a handful of counts. The chain combines TRBV5-1 with TRBJ2-3, with 14 bases identical to TRBD2. Germline V gene lookup returns CDR1 SGHRS and CDR2 YFSETQ. This CDR3 has 18 residues. Germline trimming cut 4 bases from V and 7 bases from J; bases unmatched to any gene: 14. CDR3 in amino acids: CASSLTVGTSGSGNTQYF. In DNA, the CDR3 is TGCGCCAGCAGCCTTACCGTTGGGACTAGCGGGAGTGGTAATACGCAGTATTTT.

The chain links TRBV12-3 or TRBV12-4 to TRBJ1-2; 7 bases map to TRBD1. V lost 6 bases to trimming and J lost 2 bases; unmatched junction nucleotides: 3. CDR3 size: 13 residues. The CDR3 DNA sequence: TGTGCCAGCAGAACGGGACAGAACTATGGCTACACCTTC. Translated, it gives CASRTGQNYGYTF.

This chain uses TRBV4-2 with TRBJ2-2; 11 positions agree with TRBD2. Losses at the gene ends were 2 bases for V and 4 bases for J; bases not matched to a gene: 6. Germline V gives CDR1 LGHNA, CDR2 YNFKEQ. The CDR3 runs 17 residues. The CDR3 sequence: CASSQSLAGGLTGELFF. In nucleotides, the CDR3 is TGTGCCAGCAGCCAATCCCTAGCGGGAGGCCTCACCGGGGAGCTGTTTTTT.

This sequence joins TRBV2 and TRBJ1-5; TRBD1 might be the D (5 bases). CDR1 SNHLY and CDR2 FYNNEI come from the germline V gene. The CDR3 extends over 13 amino acids. V dropped 4 bases and J dropped 6 bases, with 10 bases sitting between them. CDR3 residues: CASSAVGPQPQHF. In DNA form, the CDR3 reads TGTGCCAGCAGTGCTGTGGGGCCTCAGCCCCAGCATTTT.

This CDR3 reads CASSALTVVGNTIYF. CDR3 nucleotide sequence: TGTGCCAGCAGCGCGTTGACAGTAGTAGGAAACACCATATATTTT. This chain joins TRBV7-2 and TRBJ1-3, with D perhaps TRBD1 (5 bases). This CDR3 contains 15 residues. Germline loops: CDR1 SGHTA, CDR2 FQGNSA. V lost 5 bases, J lost 4 bases, and 15 bases lay in between.

The gene calls are TRBV6-5 and TRBJ1-5, with D uncertain. V was pared by 4 bases and J by 5 bases, with 9 bases between. The length of the CDR3 is 13 residues. Per germline, CDR1 MNHEY and CDR2 SVGAGI. CDR3 DNA sequence: TGTGCCAGCAGTTTGGTCCGCGATCAGCCCCAGCATTTT. Translating gives CASSLVRDQPQHF.

This clone was counted a single time. This chain uses TRBV7-9 with TRBJ2-1; TRBD2 matches 10 bases. V was pared by 3 bases and J by 7 bases, with 6 bases of the junction left unmatched. The CDR3 totals 15 residues. CDR1 and CDR2 (germline): SEHNR, FQNEAQ (reference sequence). The CDR3 spells CASSFSAGGFNEQFF. The CDR3 region has the DNA TGTGCCAGCAGCTTTTCAGCGGGAGGGTTTAATGAGCAGTTCTTC.

V usage is TRBV5-1 and J usage is TRBJ1-1; 7 nucleotides align to TRBD1. Germline V lookup: CDR1 SGHRS, CDR2 YFSETQ. The CDR3 contains 15 residues. Trimming removed 4 bases from V and 0 bases from J; junction bases left unmatched: 6. The chain's CDR3 is CASSGHRGMNTEAFF. The CDR3 coding sequence is TGCGCCAGCAGCGGCCACAGGGGCATGAACACTGAAGCTTTCTTT. The full variable domain, in which reference TRBV5-1 and TRBJ1-1 provide the parts outside the CDR3, is KAGVTQTPRYLIKTRGQQVTLSCSPISGHRSVSWYQQTPGQGLQFLFEYFSETQRNKGNFPGRFSGRQFSNSRSEMNVSTLELGDSALYLCASSGHRGMNTEAFFGQGTRLTVV.

This clone appeared a single time. This sequence joins TRBV27 and TRBJ2-7, with D possibly TRBD1 on 5 matching bases. V was trimmed by 3 bases and J by 4 bases, leaving 25 bases between them. Germline CDR1 reads MNHEY; CDR2 reads SMNVEV (reference sequence). The CDR3 length is 18 residues. DNA of the CDR3: TGTGCCAGCAGTTTTATCAACTCAGGGTTTCGAAGAATTTACGAGCAGTACTTC. Protein: CASSFINSGFRRIYEQYF.

The rearrangement joins TRBV19 to TRBJ2-2; 7 nucleotides align to TRBD2. The germline gives CDR1 LNHDA, CDR2 SQIVND (reference sequence). Unmatched junction bases numbered 5, after V lost 7 bases and J lost 0 bases. CDR3 length: 15 amino acids. CDR3 in amino acids: CASKRDFTNTGELFF. As DNA, the CDR3 is TGTGCCAGTAAGCGGGACTTCACGAACACCGGGGAGCTGTTTTTT.

The CDR3 loop is CASSNRVYGNEQYF. The CDR3 coding sequence is TGCGCCAGCAGCAATAGGGTCTACGGGAACGAGCAGTACTTC. The V call is TRBV5-1, the J call TRBJ2-7; tentative D call: TRBD2 (5 bases). Germline V CDR1 and CDR2: SGHRS, YFSETQ. The germline V and J ends were trimmed by 4 bases and 5 bases, with 16 bases remaining between them. CDR3 length equals 14 residues.

This chain uses TRBV29-1 with TRBJ2-5; possible D gene TRBD1, 6 bases. V was trimmed by 3 bases and J by 2 bases, leaving 16 bases between them. Per the germline V gene, CDR1 is SQVTM and CDR2 is ANQGSEA. The CDR3 has 15 residues. The CDR3 protein is CSVDGVGDTQETQYF. The CDR3 region has the DNA TGCAGCGTTGATGGGGTTGGGGACACTCAAGAGACCCAGTACTTC.

The rearrangement links TRBV29-1 to TRBJ1-2; D unresolved. The germline CDR1 and CDR2 sequences are SQVTM and ANQGSEA. There are 12 residues in the CDR3. The V end lost 6 bases, the J end lost 3 bases, and 11 bases lay between the germline ends. Written as DNA, the CDR3 is TGCAGCGTCGAAACGACTCACTATGGCTACACCTTC. Its translation is CSVETTHYGYTF.

The chain links TRBV18 to TRBJ2-2, with 9 bases that match TRBD1. The germline V gene has CDR1 KGHSH and CDR2 LQKENI. V trimming: 6 bases; J trimming: 7 bases; junction bases outside the gene matches: 9. There are 15 residues in the CDR3. The CDR3 nucleotides read TGTGCCAGCTCGGACAGGGGAAGGTTCGGCGGGGAGCTGTTTTTT. This encodes CASSDRGRFGGELFF.

The chain carries TRBV9 and TRBJ2-1; 10 nucleotides match TRBD2. V dropped 1 base and J dropped 6; count of bases not matched to a gene: 4. This CDR3 has 15 amino acids. Germline lookup yields CDR1 SGDLS and CDR2 YYNGEE. CDR3 in DNA: TGTGCCAGCAGCGTAAAACTAGCGGGGACCAATGAGCAGTTCTTC. As protein: CASSVKLAGTNEQFF.

This chain links TRBV2 with TRBJ2-1; TRBD1 might be the D (6 bases). Deletions cut 10 bases from V and 5 bases from J, with 15 bases between. CDR1 SNHLY and CDR2 FYNNEI come from the germline V gene. This CDR3 contains 13 residues. CDR3 region: CATRKDRNNEQFF. The CDR3, as DNA: TGTGCCACGAGAAAGGACAGAAACAATGAGCAGTTCTTC.

This CDR3 reads CASSYGQRYGYTF. CDR3 nucleotide sequence: TGTGCCAGCAGTTACGGACAGCGCTATGGCTACACCTTC. This chain uses TRBV6-5 with TRBJ1-2; TRBD1 might be the D (6 bases). The V gene lost 2 bases and the J gene lost 4 bases, with 8 bases spanning the gap. The CDR3 totals 13 residues. Germline-derived CDR1 and CDR2 are MNHEY and SVGAGI.

The chain is built from TRBV15 and TRBJ1-5; TRBD1 aligns across 8 bases. Germline V gene lookup returns CDR1 LNHNV and CDR2 YYDKDF (reference sequence). J was trimmed by 7 bases and V by 5 bases; bases with no gene match: 13. This CDR3 contains 16 residues. The CDR3 sequence is CATSLGQGGYPQPQHF. The CDR3, as DNA: TGTGCCACCAGCCTTGGACAGGGCGGGTATCCCCAGCCCCAGCATTTT. Together with reference TRBV15 and TRBJ1-5, the CDR3 gives the full variable domain: DAMVIQNPRYQVTQFGKPVTLSCSQTLNHNVMYWYQQKSSQAPKLLFHYYDKDFNNEADTPDNFQSRRPNTSFCFLDIRSPGLGDTAMYLCATSLGQGGYPQPQHFGDGTRLSIL.

Only one count was recorded for this clone. The chain has TRBV12-3 or TRBV12-4 and TRBJ2-7; TRBD2 agrees at 7 bases. The trim removed 4 bases at V and 2 bases at J, leaving 2 bases unmatched. The length of the CDR3 is 13 residues. CDR3 bases: TGTGCCAGCAGTTCCGGACTAGCCTACGAGCAGTACTTC. It specifies CASSSGLAYEQYF.

The rearrangement links TRBV5-8 to TRBJ2-7; 13 nucleotides line up with TRBD2. The germline gives CDR1 SGHTS, CDR2 YDEGEE. This CDR3 has 16 residues. Unmatched junction bases numbered 7, after V lost 4 bases and J lost 3 bases. The chain's CDR3 is CASSQGLAGLHYEQYF. The CDR3 DNA is TGTGCCAGCAGCCAGGGACTAGCGGGACTTCACTACGAGCAGTACTTC.